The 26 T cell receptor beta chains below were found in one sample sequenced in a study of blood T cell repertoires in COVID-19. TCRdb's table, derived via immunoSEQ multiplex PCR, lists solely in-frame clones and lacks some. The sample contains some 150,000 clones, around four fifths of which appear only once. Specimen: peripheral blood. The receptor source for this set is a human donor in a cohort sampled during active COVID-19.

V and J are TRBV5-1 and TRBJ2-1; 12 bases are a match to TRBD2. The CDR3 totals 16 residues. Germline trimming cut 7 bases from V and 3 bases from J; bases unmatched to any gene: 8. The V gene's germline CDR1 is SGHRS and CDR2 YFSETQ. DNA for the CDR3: TGCGCCAGCGGTACCTCTAGCGGGGGGGTCTACAATGAGCAGTTCTTC. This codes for CASGTSSGGVYNEQFF.

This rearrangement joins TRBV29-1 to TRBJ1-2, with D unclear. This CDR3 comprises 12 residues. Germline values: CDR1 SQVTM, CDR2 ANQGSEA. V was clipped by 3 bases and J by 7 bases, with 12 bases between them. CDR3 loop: CSVDSGTVGYTF. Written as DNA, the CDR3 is TGCAGCGTTGACTCAGGAACGGTTGGCTACACCTTC.

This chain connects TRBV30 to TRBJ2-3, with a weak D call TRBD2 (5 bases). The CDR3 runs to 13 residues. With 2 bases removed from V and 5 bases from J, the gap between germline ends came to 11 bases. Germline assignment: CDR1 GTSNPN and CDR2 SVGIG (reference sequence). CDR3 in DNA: TGTGCCTGGAGTTGGGTCGAGGGAGATACGCAGTATTTT. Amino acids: CAWSWVEGDTQYF. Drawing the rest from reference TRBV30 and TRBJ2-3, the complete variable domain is SQTIHQWPATLVQPVGSPLSLECTVEGTSNPNLYWYRQAAGRGLQLLFYSVGIGQISSEVPQNLSASRPQDRQFILSSKKLLLSDSGFYLCAWSWVEGDTQYFGPGTRLTVL.

CDR3 sequence reads: CASRSSSSYGTDTQYF. The CDR3 bases are TGTGCCAGCAGATCTAGTAGCAGTTATGGCACAGATACGCAGTATTTT. The chain recombines TRBV13 with TRBJ2-3, with no clear D. The CDR3 contains 16 residues. Germline CDR1 reads PRHDT; CDR2 reads FYEKMQ (reference sequence). Trimming took off 6 bases at V and 1 base at J, with 17 bases between the two ends.

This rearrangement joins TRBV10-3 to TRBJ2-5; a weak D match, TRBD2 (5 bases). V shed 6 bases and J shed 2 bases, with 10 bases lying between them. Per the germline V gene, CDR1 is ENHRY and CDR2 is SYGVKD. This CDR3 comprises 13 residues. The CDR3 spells CAIRDSIQETQYF. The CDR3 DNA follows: TGTGCCATCAGGGACTCGATACAAGAGACCCAGTACTTC.

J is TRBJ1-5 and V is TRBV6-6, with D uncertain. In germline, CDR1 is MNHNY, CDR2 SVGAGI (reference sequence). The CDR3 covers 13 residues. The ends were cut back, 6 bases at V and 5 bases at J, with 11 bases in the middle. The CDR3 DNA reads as TGTGCCAGCAGGAACCCAACGGATCAGCCCCAGCATTTT. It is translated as CASRNPTDQPQHF.

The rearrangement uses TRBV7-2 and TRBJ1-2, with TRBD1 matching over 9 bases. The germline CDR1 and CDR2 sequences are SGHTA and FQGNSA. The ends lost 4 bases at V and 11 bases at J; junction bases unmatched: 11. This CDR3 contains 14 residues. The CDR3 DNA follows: TGTGCCAGCAGCTCTCAGGGACAGGGAAATTCTTACACCTTC. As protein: CASSSQGQGNSYTF.

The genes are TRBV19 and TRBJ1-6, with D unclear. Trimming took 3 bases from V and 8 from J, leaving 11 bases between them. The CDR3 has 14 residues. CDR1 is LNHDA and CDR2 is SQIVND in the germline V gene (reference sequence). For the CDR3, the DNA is TGTGCCAGTAGTATCAGCGGCGGAGATTCACCCCTCCACTTT. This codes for CASSISGGDSPLHF.

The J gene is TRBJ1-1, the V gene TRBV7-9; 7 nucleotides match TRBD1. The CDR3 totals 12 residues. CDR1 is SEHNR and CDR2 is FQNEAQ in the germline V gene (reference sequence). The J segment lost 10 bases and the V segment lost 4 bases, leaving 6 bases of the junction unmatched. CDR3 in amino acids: CASSSTGERAFF. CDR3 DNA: TGTGCCAGCAGCTCTACAGGGGAGCGAGCTTTCTTT.

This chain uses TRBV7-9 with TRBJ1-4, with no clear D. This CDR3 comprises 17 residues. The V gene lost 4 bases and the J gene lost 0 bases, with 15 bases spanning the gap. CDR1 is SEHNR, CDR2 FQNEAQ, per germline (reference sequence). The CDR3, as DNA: TGTGCCAGCAGCTCCGGACTCCAGCTTTCAACTAATGAAAAACTGTTTTTT. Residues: CASSSGLQLSTNEKLFF. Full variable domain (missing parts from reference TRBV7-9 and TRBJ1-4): DTGVSQNPRHKITKRGQNVTFRCDPISEHNRLYWYRQTLGQGPEFLTYFQNEAQLEKSRLLSDRFSAERPKGSFSTLEIQRTEQGDSAMYLCASSSGLQLSTNEKLFFGSGTQLSVL.

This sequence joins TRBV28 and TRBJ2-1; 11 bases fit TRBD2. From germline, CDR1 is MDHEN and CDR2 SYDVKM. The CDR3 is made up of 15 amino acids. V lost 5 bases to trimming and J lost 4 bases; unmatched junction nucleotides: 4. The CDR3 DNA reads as TGTGCCAGCAGTCCCCGACTAGCGGGGTACAATGAGCAGTTCTTC. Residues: CASSPRLAGYNEQFF.

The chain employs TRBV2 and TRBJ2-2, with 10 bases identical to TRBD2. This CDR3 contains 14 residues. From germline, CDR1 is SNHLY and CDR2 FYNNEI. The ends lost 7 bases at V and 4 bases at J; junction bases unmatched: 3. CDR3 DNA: TGTGCCAGCACTAGCGGGGGAATCACCGGGGAGCTGTTTTTT. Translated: CASTSGGITGELFF.

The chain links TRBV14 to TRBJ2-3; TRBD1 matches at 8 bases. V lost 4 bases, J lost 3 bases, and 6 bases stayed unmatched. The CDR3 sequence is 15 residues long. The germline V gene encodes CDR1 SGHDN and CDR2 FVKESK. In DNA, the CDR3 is TGTGCCAGCAGCCCAGCCTACAGGGGGACAGATACGCAGTATTTT. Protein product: CASSPAYRGTDTQYF.

CDR3 region: CASSIKRGLADNEQFF. The CDR3, as DNA: TGTGCCAGTAGTATTAAAAGGGGACTAGCGGACAATGAGCAGTTCTTC. The rearrangement uses TRBV19 and TRBJ2-1; 11 nucleotides line up with TRBD2. There are 16 residues in the CDR3. The V and J ends lost 3 bases and 5 bases, in that order; junction bases with no gene match: 6. The V gene's germline CDR1 is LNHDA and CDR2 SQIVND (reference sequence).

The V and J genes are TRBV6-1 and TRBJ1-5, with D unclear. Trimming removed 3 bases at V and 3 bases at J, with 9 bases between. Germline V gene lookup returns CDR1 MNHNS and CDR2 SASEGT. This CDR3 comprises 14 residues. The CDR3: CASSDGLTNQPQHF. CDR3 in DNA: TGTGCCAGCAGTGACGGTCTTACCAATCAGCCCCAGCATTTT.

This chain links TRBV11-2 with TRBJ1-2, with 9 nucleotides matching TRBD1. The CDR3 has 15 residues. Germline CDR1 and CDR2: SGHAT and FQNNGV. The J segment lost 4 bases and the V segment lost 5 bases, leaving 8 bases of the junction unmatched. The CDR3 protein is CASSTWTGAVYGYTF. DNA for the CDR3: TGTGCCAGCAGCACCTGGACAGGGGCCGTCTATGGCTACACCTTC.

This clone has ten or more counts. The CDR3 protein is CASRPQAASNQPQHF. Written as DNA, the CDR3 is TGTGCCAGCAGACCACAGGCGGCTAGCAATCAGCCCCAGCATTTT. V and J are TRBV6-4 and TRBJ1-5, with a weak D call TRBD1 (5 bases). Between the trimmed V and J ends, which lost 6 bases and 0 bases, there was a span of 12 bases. There are 15 residues in the CDR3. Germline CDR1 and CDR2: MRHNA and SNTAGT.

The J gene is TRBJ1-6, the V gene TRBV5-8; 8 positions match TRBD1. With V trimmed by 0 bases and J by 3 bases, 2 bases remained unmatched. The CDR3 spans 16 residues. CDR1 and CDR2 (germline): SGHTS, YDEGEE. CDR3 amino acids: CASSLADRGYNSPLHF. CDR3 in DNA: TGTGCCAGCAGCTTGGCCGACAGGGGCTATAATTCACCCCTCCACTTT.

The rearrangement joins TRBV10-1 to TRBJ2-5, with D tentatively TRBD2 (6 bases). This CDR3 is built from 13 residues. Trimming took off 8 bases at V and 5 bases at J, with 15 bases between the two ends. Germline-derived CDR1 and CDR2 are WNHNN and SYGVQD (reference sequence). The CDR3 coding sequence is TGCGCCAGCGGGGGGACCTCGTCGGAGACCCAGTACTTC. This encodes CASGGTSSETQYF.

DNA for the CDR3: TGTGCCAGCAACCGCCAGGGTGAAAACTACGAGCAGTACTTC. This translates into CASNRQGENYEQYF. The chain carries TRBV14 and TRBJ2-7; a weak D match, TRBD1 (5 bases). The CDR3 is made up of 14 amino acids. V was shortened by 7 bases and J by 3 bases, with 16 bases between the two germline ends. Germline V gene lookup returns CDR1 SGHDN and CDR2 FVKESK.

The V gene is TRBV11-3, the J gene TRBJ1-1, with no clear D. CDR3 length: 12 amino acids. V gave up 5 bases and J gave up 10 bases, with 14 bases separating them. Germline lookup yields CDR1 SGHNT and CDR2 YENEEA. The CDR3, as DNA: TGTGCCAGCAGCCACCGCACAACAATAGCTTTCTTT. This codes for CASSHRTTIAFF.

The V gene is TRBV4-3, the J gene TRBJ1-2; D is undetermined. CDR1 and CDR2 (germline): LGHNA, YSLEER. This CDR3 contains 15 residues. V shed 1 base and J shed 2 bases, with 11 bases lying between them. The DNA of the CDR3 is TGCGCCAGCAGCCAAGGTTTGTCCGGGAACTATGGCTACACCTTC. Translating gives CASSQGLSGNYGYTF.

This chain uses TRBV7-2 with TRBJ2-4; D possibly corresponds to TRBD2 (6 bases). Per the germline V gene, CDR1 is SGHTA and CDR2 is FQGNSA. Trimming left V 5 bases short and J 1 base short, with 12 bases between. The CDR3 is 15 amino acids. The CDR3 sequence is CASSRGGGAKNIQYF. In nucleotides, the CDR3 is TGTGCCAGCAGCCGGGGTGGAGGGGCCAAAAACATTCAGTACTTC.

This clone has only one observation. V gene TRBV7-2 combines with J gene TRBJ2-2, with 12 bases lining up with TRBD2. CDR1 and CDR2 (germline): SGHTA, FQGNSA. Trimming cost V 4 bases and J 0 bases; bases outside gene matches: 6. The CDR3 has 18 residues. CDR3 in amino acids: CASSSELAGGPNTGELFF. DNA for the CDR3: TGTGCCAGCAGCTCAGAACTAGCGGGGGGTCCGAACACCGGGGAGCTGTTTTTT. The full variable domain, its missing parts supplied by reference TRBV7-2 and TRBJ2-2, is GAGVSQSPSNKVTEKGKDVELRCDPISGHTALYWYRQSLGQGLEFLIYFQGNSAPDKSGLPSDRFSAERTGGSVSTLTIQRTQQEDSAVYLCASSSELAGGPNTGELFFGEGSRLTVL.

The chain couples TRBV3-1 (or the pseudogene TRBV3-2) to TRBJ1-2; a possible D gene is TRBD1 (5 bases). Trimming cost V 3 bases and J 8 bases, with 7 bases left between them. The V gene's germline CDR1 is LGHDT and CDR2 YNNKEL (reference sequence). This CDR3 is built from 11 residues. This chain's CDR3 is CASSQWGGYTF. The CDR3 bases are TGTGCCAGCAGCCAGTGGGGCGGCTACACCTTC.

The CDR3 DNA reads as TGTGCCAGCAACCCTGGGGGAGGGGCTAGCACTGAAGCTTTCTTT. Translating it yields CASNPGGGASTEAFF. This chain connects TRBV28 to TRBJ1-1; possible D gene TRBD1, 5 bases. The CDR3 has 15 residues. V lost 7 bases and J 4 bases, leaving 19 bases between the germline ends. CDR1 and CDR2 (germline): MDHEN, SYDVKM.